The 3 T cell receptor beta chains reported below all come from one sample, sequenced in a study of blood T cells in healthy people across ages (dated by TCRdb to about 2015). The library came from 5' RACE. The instrument given in TCRdb is Illumina HiSeq 2500. A second roughly 7 to 11 cycle PCR used a sample-barcoded 5' primer and a J-beta primer mix. The public reads were run again by TCRdb, first through fastp at Q25 and then through MiXCR, and only productive beta chains were kept. Merged by CDR3 protein, the rows form single entries marked with the most common genes and DNA. The sample contains about 1.1 million distinct CDR3 sequences, around two fifths of them found a single time. Jointly, the top ten make up around 13% of the sample. Sequencing was carried out using blood. These receptor sequences come from a man aged 18 to 30 in good health.

V gene TRBV7-9 combines with J gene TRBJ2-3, with TRBD2 matching over 12 bases. CDR1 is SEHNR and CDR2 is FQNEAQ in the germline V gene (reference sequence). This CDR3 is 17 amino acids long. The V gene end was trimmed by 4 bases and the J gene end by 3 bases; junction bases not matched to a gene: 8. For the CDR3, the DNA is TGTGCCAGCAGCTCTACTAGCGGGGGGCCGCATACAGATACGCAGTATTTT. This codes for CASSSTSGGPHTDTQYF. Full variable domain (remainder filled in from reference TRBV7-9 and TRBJ2-3): DTGVSQNPRHKITKRGQNVTFRCDPISEHNRLYWYRQTLGQGPEFLTYFQNEAQLEKSRLLSDRFSAERPKGSFSTLEIQRTEQGDSAMYLCASSSTSGGPHTDTQYFGPGTRLTVL.

This clonotype was seen a few times. The rearrangement uses TRBV4-2 and TRBJ1-2; TRBD1 agrees at 11 bases. CDR3 size: 16 residues. V gave up 4 bases and J gave up 6 bases; unmatched junction bases: 10. The germline CDR1 and CDR2 sequences are LGHNA and YNFKEQ. Here the CDR3 DNA reads TGTGCCAGCAGCCCTGGCCAAGGACAGGGGGCGGATGGCTACACCTTC. Amino acid sequence: CASSPGQGQGADGYTF.

The V call is TRBV4-3, the J call TRBJ1-4; 10 bases align to TRBD1. There are 15 residues in the CDR3. V gave up 2 bases and J gave up 8 bases; unmatched junction bases: 5. Germline loops: CDR1 LGHNA, CDR2 YSLEER. CDR3 residues: CASSQTGQGYEKLFF. CDR3 coding DNA: TGCGCCAGCAGCCAAACGGGACAGGGGTACGAAAAACTGTTTTTT.